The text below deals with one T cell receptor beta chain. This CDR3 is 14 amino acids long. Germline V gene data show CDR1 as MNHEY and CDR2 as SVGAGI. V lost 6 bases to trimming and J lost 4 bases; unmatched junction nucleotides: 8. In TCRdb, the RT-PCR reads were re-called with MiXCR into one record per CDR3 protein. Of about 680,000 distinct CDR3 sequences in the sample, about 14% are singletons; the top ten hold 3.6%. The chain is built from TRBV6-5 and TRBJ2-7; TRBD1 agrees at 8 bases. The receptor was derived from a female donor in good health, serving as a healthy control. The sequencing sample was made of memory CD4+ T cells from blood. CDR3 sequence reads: CASSPDRGQYEQYF. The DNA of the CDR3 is TGTGCCAGCAGCCCCGACAGGGGTCAGTACGAGCAGTACTTC.